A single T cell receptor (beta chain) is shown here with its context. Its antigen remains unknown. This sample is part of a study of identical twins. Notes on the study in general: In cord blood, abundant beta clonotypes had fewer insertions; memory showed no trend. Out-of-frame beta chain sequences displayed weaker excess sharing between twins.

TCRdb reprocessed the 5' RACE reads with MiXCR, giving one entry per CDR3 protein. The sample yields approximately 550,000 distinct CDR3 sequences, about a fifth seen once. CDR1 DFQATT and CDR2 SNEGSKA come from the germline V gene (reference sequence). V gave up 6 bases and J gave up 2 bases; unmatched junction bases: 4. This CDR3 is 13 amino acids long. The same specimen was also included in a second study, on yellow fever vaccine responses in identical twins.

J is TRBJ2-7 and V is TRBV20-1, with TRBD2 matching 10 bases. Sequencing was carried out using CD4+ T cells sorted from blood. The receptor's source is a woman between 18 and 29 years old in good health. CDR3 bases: TGCAGTGCAACTAGCGGGGCTACCTACGAGCAGTACTTC. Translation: CSATSGATYEQYF.